Sequencing of this TCR beta chain was carried out in a study of blood T cell repertoires in COVID-19. Sequencing was performed with immunoSEQ multiplex PCR; in TCRdb, only in-frame clones are kept and a portion is missing. The table shows roughly 60,000 clones, with about 93% occurring only once. The germline V gene has CDR1 SGHNT and CDR2 YYREEE (reference sequence). This CDR3 has 15 amino acids. Trimming left V 0 bases short and J 6 bases short, with 13 bases between. This receptor was taken from a woman older than 75 with active COVID-19. This sequence joins TRBV5-4 and TRBJ2-1; D might be TRBD2 (6 bases). The sample comprised peripheral blood. This CDR3 reads CASSLAHGGFNEQFF. The CDR3, as DNA: TGTGCCAGCAGCTTGGCCCATGGAGGGTTCAATGAGCAGTTCTTC.